This TCR beta chain emerged from a study of CD8+CD57+ T cells in acquired aplastic anemia (dated by TCRdb to the late 2010s). Regarding the research as a whole: Extracted DNA from sorted CD4+ and CD8+ cells averaged around 3.4 ug, ranging from roughly 0.19 to 27.4 ug. CD8+CD57+ expansion was defined as frequency above the mean frequency observed in healthy subjects. Results the study describes overall, beyond this receptor: No significant difference in CD8+ Simpson's diversity was found between patients and healthy controls (P=0.060). Twenty-nine CD8+ CDR3 sequences were found in both patients and controls but appeared to be highly expressed in patients and within the immunodominant clones of the patients.

Genomic DNA was used as template for profiling of TCR beta VDJ combinations and CDR3 sequences. TCR repertoire sequencing was run on an Illumina HiSeq 2000. Concerning the study's data processing: Repertoire assessment relied on Simpson's diversity index, CDR3 size and DJ length profiles, and TRBV/TRBJ rearrangement plots. The most abundant DNA sequence in the deep sequencing data was taken as the immunodominant clone. CDR3 amino acid sequences were screened for sharing across subjects and were compared with published repertoires and the VDJdb database. The public reads were run again by TCRdb, first through fastp at Q25 and then through MiXCR, and only productive beta chains were kept. Every CDR3 protein is listed once, alongside the most common genes and DNA of its rows. The V and J calls and clone size are TCRdb's, not the authors'. Within this sample are about 180,000 distinct CDR3 sequences, with about half of them counted one time only. The ten biggest clones cover over 10% of the sample.

In this sample, this clonotype turned up many times. Its antigen has not been determined. Base qualities are missing; no much larger clone stands one base away. Patients chosen for sequencing had shown expansion of CD8+CD57+ cells by flow cytometry. Every patient had a diagnosis of severe acquired aplastic anemia based on International Study of Aplastic Anemia and Agranulocytosis and Camitta criteria. No therapy had been received by the patients at the time of blood sampling. In this study, sorted CD4+ and CD8+ T cells from the blood of healthy subjects and of severe aplastic anemia patients had their TCR repertoires deep-sequenced. In the USA, patient enrollment took place under clinicaltrials.gov protocols 00001620, 01623167, 00001397, 00071045, 00081523 and 00961064. Ficoll-Paque density gradient centrifugation was used to isolate peripheral blood mononuclear cells. Before DNA extraction, CD4+ and CD8+ T cells were sorted by FACS or by magnetic beads.

Based on the germline V gene, the CDR1 and CDR2 sequences are SGHAT and FQNNGV. The CDR3 contains 17 residues, cysteine and phenylalanine counted. The read is trimmed to its CDR3 DNA, 51 bases read in frame from base 1. The V end gives up 0 bases and the J end 5 bases, leaving 7 bases in the junction not matched to a gene. This clonotype was sampled from a human donor with aplastic anemia. The chain couples TRBV11-2 to TRBJ2-2, and TRBD1 aligns with 9 junction nucleotides. Sequenced input: sorted CD4+, CD8+, or CD8+CD57+ T cells (not recorded which) from PBMCs. Here the CDR3 is given as CASSLDAGQGGTGELFF. The bases are TGTGCCAGCAGCTTAGATGCGGGACAGGGTGGTACCGGGGAGCTGTTTTTT.